The 15 T cell receptor beta chains presented below share a single source sample, sequenced in a study of shared clonotypes between healthy human individuals. Cells designated naive CD8 were CD45RO-negative and were positively selected for CCR7, with terminally differentiated effector memory CD45RA+ cells excluded. Produced via immunoSEQ multiplex PCR; TCRdb's table is partial and in-frame only. Of more than 2 million clones in the sample, about 95% were seen once. The sequencing sample was made of naive CD8+ T cells sorted from blood. The receptors were sampled from a man in his late teens or twenties in good health.

This chain connects TRBV6-1 to TRBJ1-1; no clear D. The CDR3 covers 15 residues. Trimming left V 1 base short and J 3 bases short, with 12 bases between. Per germline, CDR1 MNHNS and CDR2 SASEGT. CDR3 loop: CASSEVNRIHTEAFF. Written as DNA, the CDR3 is TGTGCCAGCAGTGAAGTTAACAGAATCCACACTGAAGCTTTCTTT.

This rearrangement joins TRBV21-1 to TRBJ2-1; TRBD2 is taken as the D call from the table, unchecked against the DNA. TRBV21-1 represents a pseudogene. The CDR3 is 17 amino acids. The CDR3 region is CASSKSFRTSGWNEQFF. CDR3 DNA sequence: TGTGCCAGCAGCAAATCTTTTAGGACTAGCGGATGGAATGAGCAGTTCTTC.

The J gene is TRBJ2-2, the V gene TRBV27; a weak D match, TRBD1 (5 bases). V shed 8 bases and J shed 2 bases, with 12 bases lying between them. The CDR3 spans 14 residues. CDR1 is MNHEY and CDR2 is SMNVEV in the germline V gene (reference sequence). The CDR3 DNA reads TGTGCCAGCGGGGCGGCCATTAACACCGGGGAGCTGTTTTTT. Translating it yields CASGAAINTGELFF.

The J gene is TRBJ2-1, the V gene TRBV10-1; 11 nucleotides align to TRBD2. The CDR3 runs to 14 residues. Germline-derived CDR1 and CDR2 are WNHNN and SYGVQD (reference sequence). Trimming took 3 bases from V and 10 from J; bases not matched to a gene: 5. The CDR3 sequence: CASSDSGGAAEQFF. CDR3 DNA: TGCGCCAGCAGTGATAGCGGGGGGGCCGCCGAGCAGTTCTTC.

The CDR3 loop reads CASSLEALAEEQFF. In DNA, the CDR3 is TGTGCCAGCAGCTTAGAAGCACTAGCAGAAGAGCAGTTCTTC. This sequence joins TRBV13 and TRBJ2-1, with a weak D call TRBD2 (6 bases). The CDR3 covers 14 residues. Germline V gene sequence: CDR1 PRHDT, CDR2 FYEKMQ (reference sequence). Trimming left V 1 base short and J 10 bases short, with 14 bases between.

The gene calls are TRBV7-6 and TRBJ2-7, with 9 positions matching TRBD2. Trimming removed 5 bases from V and 2 bases from J; junction bases left unmatched: 7. From germline, CDR1 is SGHVS and CDR2 FNYEAQ. The CDR3 covers 15 residues. The CDR3 coding sequence is TGTGCCAGCAGCCCCCCGCCTAGCGGGACCTACGAGCAGTACTTC. This codes for CASSPPPSGTYEQYF.

This clone was recorded once. The V and J genes are TRBV5-6 and TRBJ1-6; D ambiguous. V was clipped by 2 bases and J by 3 bases, with 6 bases between them. Germline CDR1 and CDR2: SGHDT and YYEEEE. The CDR3 consists of 14 residues. The DNA of the CDR3 is TGTGCCAGCAGCTTCCGGAGCTATAATTCACCCCTCCACTTT. Translation gives CASSFRSYNSPLHF.

This clone was seen a single time. The V and J genes are TRBV5-1 and TRBJ2-1, with D possibly being TRBD1 (7 bases). Germline V gene sequence: CDR1 SGHRS, CDR2 YFSETQ. The CDR3 covers 14 residues. V was shortened by 3 bases and J by 9 bases, with 16 bases between the two germline ends. CDR3 sequence reads: CASSSRDRAGEQFF. The CDR3 DNA is TGCGCCAGCAGCTCCCGGGACAGAGCGGGTGAGCAGTTCTTC.

This chain connects TRBV7-9 to TRBJ1-2; 7 bases align to TRBD1. The CDR3 sequence is 13 residues long. The germline V gene encodes CDR1 SEHNR and CDR2 FQNEAQ (reference sequence). Unmatched junction bases numbered 2, after V lost 5 bases and J lost 2 bases. The CDR3 here is CASSQTGNYGYTF. The CDR3 region has the DNA TGTGCCAGCAGCCAGACAGGGAACTATGGCTACACCTTC.

J is TRBJ2-7 and V is TRBV5-4; 12 bases map to TRBD2. From germline, CDR1 is SGHNT and CDR2 YYREEE (reference sequence). The junction had 4 bases not matched to a gene; V was cut back by 4 bases and J by 2 bases. The CDR3 contains 15 residues. CDR3 nucleotide sequence: TGTGCCAGCAGCGACAGGACTAGCGGGACCTACGAGCAGTACTTC. This sequence encodes CASSDRTSGTYEQYF.

The V and J genes are TRBV4-3 and TRBJ2-1, with TRBD1 as a possible D gene (6 bases). The ends were cut back, 0 bases at V and 2 bases at J, with 8 bases in the middle. Germline V gene sequence: CDR1 LGHNA, CDR2 YSLEER. CDR3 length equals 15 residues. DNA of the CDR3: TGCGCCAGCAGCCAAGAAACAGGGACCTACAATGAGCAGTTCTTC. Translated, it gives CASSQETGTYNEQFF.

CDR3 in DNA: TGTGCCAGCAGCGTAATGCGGTCTAGCGGGAGGGAGACCCAGTACTTC. Translated: CASSVMRSSGRETQYF. V usage is TRBV9 and J usage is TRBJ2-5, with TRBD2 matching over 11 bases. CDR1 and CDR2 from the germline V gene are SGDLS and YYNGEE. CDR3 length: 16 residues. V lost 1 base, J lost 5 bases, and 7 bases stayed unmatched.

The chain employs TRBV9 and TRBJ2-6; D is undetermined. Germline CDR1 and CDR2: SGDLS and YYNGEE. This CDR3 has 16 residues. V lost 0 bases and J lost 1, with 8 bases in between. CDR3 DNA: TGTGCCAGCAGCGTAGGTATCCCTTCTGGGGCCAACGTCCTGACTTTC. Its translation: CASSVGIPSGANVLTF. Using reference TRBV9 and TRBJ2-6 for the parts outside the CDR3, the full variable domain is DSGVTQTPKHLITATGQRVTLRCSPRSGDLSVYWYQQSLDQGLQFLIQYYNGEERAKGNILERFSAQQFPDLHSELNLSSLELGDSALYFCASSVGIPSGANVLTFGAGSRLTVL.

The chain combines TRBV10-2 with TRBJ2-2; D possibly uses TRBD1 or TRBD2 (7 bases each). Germline lookup yields CDR1 WSHSY and CDR2 SAAADI. Trimming took 4 bases from V and 5 from J, leaving 17 bases between them. This CDR3 is 16 amino acids long. CDR3: CASSVGEGAWTGELFF. The CDR3 DNA is TGCGCCAGCAGTGTCGGGGAGGGGGCGTGGACCGGGGAGCTGTTTTTT.

The rearrangement joins TRBV6-1 to TRBJ2-2, with D possibly TRBD2 on 6 matching bases. Trimming cost V 8 bases and J 2 bases, with 15 bases left between them. This CDR3 spans 15 amino acids. In germline, CDR1 is MNHNS, CDR2 SASEGT. This CDR3 reads CASSQARDNTGELFF. The CDR3, as DNA: TGTGCCAGCTCCCAGGCGCGGGACAACACCGGGGAGCTGTTTTTT.